Below, one T cell receptor (beta chain) is given with its context. Trimming took 5 bases from V and 0 from J; bases not matched to a gene: 9. The CDR3 runs to 16 residues. Germline CDR1 and CDR2: SGHTA and FQGNSA. The data are from a study of blood T cell repertoires in COVID-19. Across the whole study: Acute and convalescent COVID-19 specimens originated in the United States, Italy and Spain.

The method was immunoSEQ multiplex PCR; TCRdb's version includes in-frame clones alone and lacks a portion of them. Of about 210,000 clones listed, roughly 84% were seen once; the top ten hold under 2.5%. Sample: peripheral blood. The rearrangement links TRBV7-2 to TRBJ1-2; 7 bases agree with TRBD1. The receptor's source is a man aged 35-49 years who had recovered from COVID-19. The CDR3 region is CASSPFRDRANYGYTF. CDR3 sequence (DNA): TGTGCCAGCAGCCCCTTCCGGGACAGAGCTAACTATGGCTACACCTTC.